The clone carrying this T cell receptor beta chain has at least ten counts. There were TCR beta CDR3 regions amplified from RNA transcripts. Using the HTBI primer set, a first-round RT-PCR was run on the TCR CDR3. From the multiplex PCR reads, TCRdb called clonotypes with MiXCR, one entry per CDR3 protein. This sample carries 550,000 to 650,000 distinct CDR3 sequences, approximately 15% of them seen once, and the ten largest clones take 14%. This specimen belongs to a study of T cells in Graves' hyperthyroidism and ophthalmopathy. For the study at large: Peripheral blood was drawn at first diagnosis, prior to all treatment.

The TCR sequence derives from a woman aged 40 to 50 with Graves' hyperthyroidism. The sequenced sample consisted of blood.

The CDR3 DNA reads TGTGCCAGCAGTGAACGGCCTGCCCCCATGGAAGAGACCCAGTACTTC. It encodes CASSERPAPMEETQYF. The chain carries TRBV2 and TRBJ2-5; no definite D call. The CDR3 has 16 residues. V was clipped by 2 bases and J by 3 bases, with 16 bases between them. Germline CDR1 SNHLY, CDR2 FYNNEI.